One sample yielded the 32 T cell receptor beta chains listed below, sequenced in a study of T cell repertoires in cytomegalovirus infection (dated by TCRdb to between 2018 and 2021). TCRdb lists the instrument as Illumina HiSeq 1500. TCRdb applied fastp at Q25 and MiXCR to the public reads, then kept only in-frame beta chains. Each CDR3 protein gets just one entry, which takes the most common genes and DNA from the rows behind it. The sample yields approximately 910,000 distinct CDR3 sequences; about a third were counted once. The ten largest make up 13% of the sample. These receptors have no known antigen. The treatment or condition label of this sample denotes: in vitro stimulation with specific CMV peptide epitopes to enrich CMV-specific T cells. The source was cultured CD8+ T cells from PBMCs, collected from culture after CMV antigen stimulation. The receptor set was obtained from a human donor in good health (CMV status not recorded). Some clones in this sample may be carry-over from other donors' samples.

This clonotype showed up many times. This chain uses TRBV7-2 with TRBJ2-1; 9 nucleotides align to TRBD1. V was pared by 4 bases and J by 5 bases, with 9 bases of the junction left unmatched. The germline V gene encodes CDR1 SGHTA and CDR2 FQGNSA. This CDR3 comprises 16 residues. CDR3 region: CASSSKTGGIHNEQFF. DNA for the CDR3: TGTGCCAGCAGCTCCAAGACAGGGGGAATCCACAATGAGCAGTTCTTC. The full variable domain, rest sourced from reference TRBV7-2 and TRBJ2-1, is GAGVSQSPSNKVTEKGKDVELRCDPISGHTALYWYRQSLGQGLEFLIYFQGNSAPDKSGLPSDRFSAERTGGSVSTLTIQRTQQEDSAVYLCASSSKTGGIHNEQFFGPGTRLTVL.

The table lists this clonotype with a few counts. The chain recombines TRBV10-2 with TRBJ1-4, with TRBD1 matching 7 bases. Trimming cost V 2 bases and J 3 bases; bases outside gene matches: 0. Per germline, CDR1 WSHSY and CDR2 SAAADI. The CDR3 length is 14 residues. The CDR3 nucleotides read TGCGCCAGCAGTGAGAGGGGGCCTAATGAAAAACTGTTTTTT. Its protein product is CASSERGPNEKLFF.

CDR3 in amino acids: CASSRGRELFF. The CDR3 DNA follows: TGCGCCAGCAGCCGGGGGCGGGAGCTGTTTTTT. The rearrangement links TRBV4-1 to TRBJ2-2; perhaps TRBD1 as D (6 bases). The CDR3 is 11 amino acids. Deletions cut 4 bases from V and 9 bases from J, with 6 bases between. The germline CDR1 and CDR2 sequences are MGHRA and YSYEKL.

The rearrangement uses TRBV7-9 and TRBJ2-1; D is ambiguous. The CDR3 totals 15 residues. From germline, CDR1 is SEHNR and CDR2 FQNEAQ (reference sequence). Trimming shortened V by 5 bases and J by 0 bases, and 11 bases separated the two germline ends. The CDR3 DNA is TGTGCCAGCAGCCCTTCGGAAAGCTCCTACAATGAGCAGTTCTTC. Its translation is CASSPSESSYNEQFF.

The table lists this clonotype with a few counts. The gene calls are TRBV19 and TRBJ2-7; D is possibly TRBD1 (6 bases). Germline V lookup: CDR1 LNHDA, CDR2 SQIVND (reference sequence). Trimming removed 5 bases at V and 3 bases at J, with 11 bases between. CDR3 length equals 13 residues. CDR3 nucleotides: TGTGCCAGTAGTTACAGGGTAGTCTACGAGCAGTACTTC. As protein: CASSYRVVYEQYF.

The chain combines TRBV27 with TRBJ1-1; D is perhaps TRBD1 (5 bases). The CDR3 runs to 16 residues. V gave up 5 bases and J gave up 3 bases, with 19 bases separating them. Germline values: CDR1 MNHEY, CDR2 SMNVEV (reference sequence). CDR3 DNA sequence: TGTGCCAGCAGTCCGTACCAGGGCGTTAGCGACACTGAAGCTTTCTTT. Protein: CASSPYQGVSDTEAFF.

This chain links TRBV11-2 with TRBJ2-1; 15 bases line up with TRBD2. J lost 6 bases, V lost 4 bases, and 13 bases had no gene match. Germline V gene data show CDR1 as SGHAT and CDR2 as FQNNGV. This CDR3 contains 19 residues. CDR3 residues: CASSSRTSGGAWIPNEQFF. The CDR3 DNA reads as TGTGCCAGCAGCTCCCGGACTAGCGGGGGGGCTTGGATACCCAATGAGCAGTTCTTC.

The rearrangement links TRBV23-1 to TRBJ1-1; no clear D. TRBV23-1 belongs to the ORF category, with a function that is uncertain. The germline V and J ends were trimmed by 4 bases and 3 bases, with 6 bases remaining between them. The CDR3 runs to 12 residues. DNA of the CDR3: TGCGCCAGCAGTCCGATGGACACTGAAGCTTTCTTT. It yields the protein CASSPMDTEAFF.

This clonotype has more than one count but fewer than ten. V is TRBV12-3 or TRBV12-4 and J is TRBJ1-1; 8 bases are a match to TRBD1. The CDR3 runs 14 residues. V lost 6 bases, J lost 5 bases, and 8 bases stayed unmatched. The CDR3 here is CASRYDRGETEAFF. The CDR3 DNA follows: TGTGCCAGCAGATATGACAGGGGAGAAACTGAAGCTTTCTTT.

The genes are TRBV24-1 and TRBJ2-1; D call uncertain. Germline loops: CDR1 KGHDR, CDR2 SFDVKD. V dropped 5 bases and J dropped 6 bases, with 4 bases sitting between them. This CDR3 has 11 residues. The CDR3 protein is CATSVVNEQFF. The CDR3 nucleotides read TGTGCCACCAGTGTGGTCAATGAGCAGTTCTTC.

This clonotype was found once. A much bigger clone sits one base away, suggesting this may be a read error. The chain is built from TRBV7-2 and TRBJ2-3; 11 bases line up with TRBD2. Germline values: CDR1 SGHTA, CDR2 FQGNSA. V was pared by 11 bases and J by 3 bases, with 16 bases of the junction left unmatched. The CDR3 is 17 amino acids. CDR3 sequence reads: CAGTDVAGGVSTDTQYF. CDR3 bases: TGTGCCGGCACGGACGTAGCGGGGGGGGTGTCGACAGATACGCAGTATTTT.

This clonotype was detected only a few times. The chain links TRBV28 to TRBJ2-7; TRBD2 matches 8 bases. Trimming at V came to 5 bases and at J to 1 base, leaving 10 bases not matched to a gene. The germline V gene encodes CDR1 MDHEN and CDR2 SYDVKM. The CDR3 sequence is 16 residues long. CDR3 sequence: CASSQAGGETSYEQYV. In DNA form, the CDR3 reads TGTGCCAGCAGTCAGGCGGGGGGAGAAACGTCCTACGAGCAGTACGTC.

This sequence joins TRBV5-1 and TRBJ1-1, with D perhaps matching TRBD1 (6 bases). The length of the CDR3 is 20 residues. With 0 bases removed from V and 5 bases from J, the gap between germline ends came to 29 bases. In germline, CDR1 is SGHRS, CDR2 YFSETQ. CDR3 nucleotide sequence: TGCGCCAGCAGCTTGGGGGACTTCGGGCAGGGGACGGGGGTAGTTACTGAAGCTTTCTTT. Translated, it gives CASSLGDFGQGTGVVTEAFF. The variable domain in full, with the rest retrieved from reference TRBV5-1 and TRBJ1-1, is KAGVTQTPRYLIKTRGQQVTLSCSPISGHRSVSWYQQTPGQGLQFLFEYFSETQRNKGNFPGRFSGRQFSNSRSEMNVSTLELGDSALYLCASSLGDFGQGTGVVTEAFFGQGTRLTVV.

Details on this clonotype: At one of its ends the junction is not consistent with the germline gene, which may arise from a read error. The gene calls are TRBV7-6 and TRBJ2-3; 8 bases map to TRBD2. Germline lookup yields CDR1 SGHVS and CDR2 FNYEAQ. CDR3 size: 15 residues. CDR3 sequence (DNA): TGTGCCAACAGCCGATCGGGGGGGAGCACAGATACGCAGTATTTT. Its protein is CANSRSGGSTDTQYF.

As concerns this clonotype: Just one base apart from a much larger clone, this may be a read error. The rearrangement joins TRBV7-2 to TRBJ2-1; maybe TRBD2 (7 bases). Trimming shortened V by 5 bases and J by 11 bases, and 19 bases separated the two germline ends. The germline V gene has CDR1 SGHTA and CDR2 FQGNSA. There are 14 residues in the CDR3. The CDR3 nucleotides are TGTGCCAGCAGCCCCAGAGGGGGGGGCTATAAGCAGTTCTTC. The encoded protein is CASSPRGGGYKQFF.

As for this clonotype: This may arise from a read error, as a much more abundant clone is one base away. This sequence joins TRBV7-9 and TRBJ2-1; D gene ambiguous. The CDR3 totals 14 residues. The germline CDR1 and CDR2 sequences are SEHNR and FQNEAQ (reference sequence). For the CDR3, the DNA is TGTGCCAACAGCACCGACCCCCAAGGAGATGAGCAGTTCTTC. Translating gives CANSTDPQGDEQFF. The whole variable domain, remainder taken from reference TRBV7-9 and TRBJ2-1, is DTGVSQNPRHKITKRGQNVTFRCDPISEHNRLYWYRQTLGQGPEFLTYFQNEAQLEKSRLLSDRFSAERPKGSFSTLEIQRTEQGDSAMYLCANSTDPQGDEQFFGPGTRLTVL.

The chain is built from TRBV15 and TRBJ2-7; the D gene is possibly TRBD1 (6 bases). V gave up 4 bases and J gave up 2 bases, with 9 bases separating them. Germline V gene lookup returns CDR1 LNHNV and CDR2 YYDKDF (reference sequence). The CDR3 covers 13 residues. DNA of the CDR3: TGTGCCACCAGCAAAGACAGGACCTACGAGCAGTACGTC. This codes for CATSKDRTYEQYV.

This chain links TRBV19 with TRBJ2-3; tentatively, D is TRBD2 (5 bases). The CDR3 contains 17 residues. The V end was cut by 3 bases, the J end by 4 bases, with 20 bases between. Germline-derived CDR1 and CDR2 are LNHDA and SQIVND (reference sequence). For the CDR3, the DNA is TGTGCCAGTAGTATCGGGGTACTTCCTTATTCGGCAGATACGCAGTATTTT. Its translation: CASSIGVLPYSADTQYF.

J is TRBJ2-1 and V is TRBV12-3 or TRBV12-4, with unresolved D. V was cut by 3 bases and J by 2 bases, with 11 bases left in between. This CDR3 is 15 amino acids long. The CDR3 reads CASSFTGRPYNEQFF. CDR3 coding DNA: TGTGCCAGCAGTTTTACCGGCCGTCCCTACAATGAGCAGTTCTTC.

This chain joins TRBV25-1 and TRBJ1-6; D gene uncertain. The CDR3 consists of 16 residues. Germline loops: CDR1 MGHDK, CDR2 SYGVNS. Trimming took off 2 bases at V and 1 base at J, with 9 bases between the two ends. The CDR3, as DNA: TGTGCCAGCAGTGAACGGGGAGGGTCCTATAATTCACCCCTCCACTTT. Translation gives CASSERGGSYNSPLHF.

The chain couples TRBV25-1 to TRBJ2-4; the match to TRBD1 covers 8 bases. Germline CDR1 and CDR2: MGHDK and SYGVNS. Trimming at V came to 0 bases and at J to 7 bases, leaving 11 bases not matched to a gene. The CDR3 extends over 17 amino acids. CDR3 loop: CASSEYFPDRASNIQYF. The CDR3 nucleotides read TGTGCCAGCAGTGAATACTTCCCGGACAGGGCGAGTAACATTCAGTACTTC.

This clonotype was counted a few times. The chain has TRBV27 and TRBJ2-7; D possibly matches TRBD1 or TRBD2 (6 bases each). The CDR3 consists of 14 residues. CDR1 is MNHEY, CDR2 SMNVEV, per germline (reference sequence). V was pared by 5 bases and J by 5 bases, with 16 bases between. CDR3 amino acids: CASSPGGGIHEQYF. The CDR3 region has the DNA TGTGCCAGCAGTCCCGGAGGGGGGATCCACGAGCAGTACTTC.

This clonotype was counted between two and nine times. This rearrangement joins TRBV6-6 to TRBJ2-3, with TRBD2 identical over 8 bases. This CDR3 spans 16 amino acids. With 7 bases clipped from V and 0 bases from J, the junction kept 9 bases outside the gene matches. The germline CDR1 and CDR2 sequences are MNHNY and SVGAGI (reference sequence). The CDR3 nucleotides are TGTGCCAGCACCCTGAGCGGGGGCCTCAGCACAGATACGCAGTATTTT. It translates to CASTLSGGLSTDTQYF.

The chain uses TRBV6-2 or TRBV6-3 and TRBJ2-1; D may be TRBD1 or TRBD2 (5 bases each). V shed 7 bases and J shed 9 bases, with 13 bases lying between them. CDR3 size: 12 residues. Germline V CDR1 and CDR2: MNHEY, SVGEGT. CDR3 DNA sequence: TGTGCCAGCACCCCGGACGGGGCTGAGCAGTTCTTC. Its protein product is CASTPDGAEQFF.

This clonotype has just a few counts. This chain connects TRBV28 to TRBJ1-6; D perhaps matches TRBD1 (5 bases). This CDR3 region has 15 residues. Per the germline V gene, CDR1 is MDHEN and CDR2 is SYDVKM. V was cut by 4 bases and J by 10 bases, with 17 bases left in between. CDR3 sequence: CASSYDSPGKSPLHF. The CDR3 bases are TGTGCCAGCAGTTACGACAGCCCGGGGAAATCACCCCTCCACTTT.

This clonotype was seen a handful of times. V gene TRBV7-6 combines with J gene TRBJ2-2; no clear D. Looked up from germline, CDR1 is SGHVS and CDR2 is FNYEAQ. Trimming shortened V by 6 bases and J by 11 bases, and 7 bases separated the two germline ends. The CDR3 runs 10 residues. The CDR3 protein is CASSQPELFF. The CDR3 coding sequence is TGTGCCAGCAGTCAACCCGAGCTGTTTTTT.

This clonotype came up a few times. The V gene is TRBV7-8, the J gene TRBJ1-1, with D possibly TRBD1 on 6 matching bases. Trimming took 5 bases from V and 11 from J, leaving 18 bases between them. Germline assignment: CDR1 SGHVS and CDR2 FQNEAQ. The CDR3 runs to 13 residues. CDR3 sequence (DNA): TGTGCCAGCAGCACCCGGACAGCAGGGAATGCTTTCTTT. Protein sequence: CASSTRTAGNAFF. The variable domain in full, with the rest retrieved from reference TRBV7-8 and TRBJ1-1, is GAGVSQSPRYKVAKRGQDVALRCDPISGHVSLFWYQQALGQGPEFLTYFQNEAQLDKSGLPSDRFFAERPEGSVSTLKIQRTQQEDSAVYLCASSTRTAGNAFFGQGTRLTVV.

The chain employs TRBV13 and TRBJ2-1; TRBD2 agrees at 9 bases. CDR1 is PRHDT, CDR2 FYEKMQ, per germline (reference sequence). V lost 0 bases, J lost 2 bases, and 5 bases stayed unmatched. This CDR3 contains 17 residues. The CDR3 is CASSLGLQRGAYNEQFF. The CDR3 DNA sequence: TGTGCCAGCAGCTTAGGCCTCCAGCGGGGGGCCTACAATGAGCAGTTCTTC.

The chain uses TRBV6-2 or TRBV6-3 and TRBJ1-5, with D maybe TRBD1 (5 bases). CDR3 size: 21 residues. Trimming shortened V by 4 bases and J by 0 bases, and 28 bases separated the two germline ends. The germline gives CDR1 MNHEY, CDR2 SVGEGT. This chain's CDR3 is CASSLPLIPQGRHYSNQPQHF. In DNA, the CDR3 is TGTGCCAGCAGTTTACCTTTGATACCCCAGGGACGCCACTATAGCAATCAGCCCCAGCATTTT.

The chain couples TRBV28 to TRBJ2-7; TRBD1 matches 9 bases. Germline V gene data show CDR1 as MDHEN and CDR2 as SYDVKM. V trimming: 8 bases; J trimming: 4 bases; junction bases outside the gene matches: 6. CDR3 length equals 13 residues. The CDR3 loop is CASGYRGRYEQYV. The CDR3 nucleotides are TGTGCCAGCGGGTACAGGGGGCGGTACGAGCAGTACGTC.

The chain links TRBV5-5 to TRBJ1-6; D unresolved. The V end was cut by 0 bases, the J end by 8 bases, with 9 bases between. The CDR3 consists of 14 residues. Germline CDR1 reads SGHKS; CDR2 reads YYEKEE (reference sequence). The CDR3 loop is CASSLDSLDSPLHF. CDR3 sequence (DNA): TGTGCCAGCAGCTTGGACAGCTTGGATTCACCCCTCCACTTT.

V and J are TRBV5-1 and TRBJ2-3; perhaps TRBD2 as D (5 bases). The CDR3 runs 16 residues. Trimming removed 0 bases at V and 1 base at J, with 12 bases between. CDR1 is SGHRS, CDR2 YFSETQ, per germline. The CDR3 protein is CASSLDGLSGTDTQYF. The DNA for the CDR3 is TGCGCCAGCAGCTTGGACGGACTTAGTGGCACAGATACGCAGTATTTT.